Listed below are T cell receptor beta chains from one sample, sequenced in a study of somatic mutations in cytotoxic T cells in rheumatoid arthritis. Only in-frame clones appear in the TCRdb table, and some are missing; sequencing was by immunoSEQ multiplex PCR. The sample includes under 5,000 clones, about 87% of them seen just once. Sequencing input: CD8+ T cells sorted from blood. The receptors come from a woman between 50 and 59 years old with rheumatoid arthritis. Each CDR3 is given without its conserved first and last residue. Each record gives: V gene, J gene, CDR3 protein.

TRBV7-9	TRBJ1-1	ASSKGQSNTEAF
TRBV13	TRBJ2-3	ASSLFPQGWELGGSLPDTQY
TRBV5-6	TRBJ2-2	ASTLSPGGPNTGELF
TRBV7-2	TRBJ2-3	ASSPGGRGGGTDTQY
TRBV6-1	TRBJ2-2	ASSVGGAKGAGELF
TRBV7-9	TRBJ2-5	ASSLTGVDETQY
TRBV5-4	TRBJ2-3	ASSLGVSGGGRDTQY
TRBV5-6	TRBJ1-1	ASSSELKRTEAF
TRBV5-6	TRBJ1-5	ASSLAPTGPQH
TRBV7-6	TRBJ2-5	ASSLFPPLRGRQETQY
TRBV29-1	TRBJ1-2	SVGDSGGYT
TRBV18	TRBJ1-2	ASSEAGTVYGYT
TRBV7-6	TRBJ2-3	ASSLAAVAGATDTQY
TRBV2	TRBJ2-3	ASSDPGGTVTDTQY
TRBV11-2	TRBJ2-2	ASSQTGELF
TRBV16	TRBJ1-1	ASSPPSGTEAF
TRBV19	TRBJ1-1	ASSLEGRNTEAF
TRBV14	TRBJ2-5	ASSQQGSRETQY
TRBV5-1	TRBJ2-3	ASSWGQGADTQY
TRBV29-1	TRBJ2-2	SVGFLGTDTPKKNTGELF
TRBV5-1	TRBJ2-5	ASSLEGLAGVVETQY
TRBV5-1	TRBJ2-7	ASSLAPGTGNYEQY
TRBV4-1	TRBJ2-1	ASSQRQVGDEQF
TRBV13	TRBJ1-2	ASSLRGDRDDGNYGYT
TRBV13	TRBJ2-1	ASSNNRVSVYNEQF